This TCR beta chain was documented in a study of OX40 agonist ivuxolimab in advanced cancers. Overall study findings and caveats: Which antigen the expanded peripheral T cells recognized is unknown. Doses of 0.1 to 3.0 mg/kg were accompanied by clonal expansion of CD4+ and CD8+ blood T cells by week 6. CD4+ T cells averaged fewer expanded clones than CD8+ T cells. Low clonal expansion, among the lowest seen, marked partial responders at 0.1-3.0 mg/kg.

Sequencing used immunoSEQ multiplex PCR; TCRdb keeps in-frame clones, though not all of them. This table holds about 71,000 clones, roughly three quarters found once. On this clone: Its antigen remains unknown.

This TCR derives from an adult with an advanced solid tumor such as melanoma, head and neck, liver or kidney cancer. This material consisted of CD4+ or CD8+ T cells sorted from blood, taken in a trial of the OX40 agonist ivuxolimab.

The CDR3 sequence is CASSGTGGRDQPQHF. The CDR3 DNA is TGTGCCAGCAGTGGGACAGGGGGGAGGGATCAGCCCCAGCATTTT. The J gene is TRBJ1-5, the V gene TRBV2; 10 nucleotides agree with TRBD1. CDR3 size: 15 residues. V gave up 4 bases and J gave up 5 bases; unmatched junction bases: 5. Germline values: CDR1 SNHLY, CDR2 FYNNEI.